A selection of T cell receptor beta chains follows, all from one sample in a study of human T cells and chemical hapten exposure. TCRdb independently ran MiXCR on the RACE reads; one entry per CDR3 protein. The repertoire includes roughly 97,000 distinct CDR3 sequences, 27% of them detected once, and 10% sits in the top ten. The source was whole blood, collected in connection with sensitization to the hapten diphenylcyclopropenone (DPC). These TCRs come from a man aged 35-49 years with alopecia areata. Some clones in this sample may be carry-over from other donors' samples. Each CDR3 is given with its conserved first and last residue. D genes are given only for firm matches. Only some rows state a clone size, as once, few, many or a class for expanded clones.

j_gene: TRBJ2-3
d_gene: -
v_gene: TRBV28
abundance: -
CDR3aa: CASILDSTDTQYF
CDR3nt: TGTGCCAGCATCCTGGACTCCACAGATACGCAGTATTTT

j_gene: TRBJ1-6
d_gene: -
v_gene: TRBV7-9
abundance: few
CDR3aa: CASSFVGDSPLHF
CDR3nt: TGTGCCAGCAGCTTTGTCGGAGATTCACCCCTCCACTTT

j_gene: TRBJ1-1
d_gene: -
v_gene: TRBV7-9
abundance: few
CDR3aa: CASSSALNLDTEAFF
CDR3nt: TGTGCCAGCAGCTCTGCCCTGAACCTCGACACTGAAGCTTTCTTT

j_gene: TRBJ1-1
d_gene: -
v_gene: TRBV7-9
abundance: -
CDR3aa: CASSLGGLVTEAFF
CDR3nt: TGTGCCAGCAGCTTAGGGGGCTTGGTCACTGAAGCTTTCTTT

j_gene: TRBJ2-7
d_gene: -
v_gene: TRBV12-3/TRBV12-4
abundance: -
CDR3aa: CASSLSSGTYEQYF
CDR3nt: TGTGCCAGCAGTTTATCTTCAGGGACCTACGAGCAGTACTTC

j_gene: TRBJ1-6
d_gene: TRBD1
v_gene: TRBV20-1
abundance: few
CDR3aa: CSATGPGQNYNSPLHF
CDR3nt: TGCAGTGCTACGGGCCCGGGACAGAATTATAATTCACCCCTCCACTTT

j_gene: TRBJ2-4
d_gene: -
v_gene: TRBV7-2
abundance: few
CDR3aa: CASSSQFLRAEKNIQYF
CDR3nt: TGTGCCAGCAGCTCGCAGTTCTTGCGGGCCGAGAAAAACATTCAGTACTTC

j_gene: TRBJ1-5
d_gene: TRBD1
v_gene: TRBV15
abundance: -
CDR3aa: CATSRDRAYSNQPQHF
CDR3nt: TGTGCCACCAGCAGGGACAGGGCATATAGCAATCAGCCCCAGCATTTT

j_gene: TRBJ2-5
d_gene: TRBD2
v_gene: TRBV14
abundance: few
CDR3aa: CASSQVVTGPTSAQETQYF
CDR3nt: TGTGCCAGCAGCCAAGTAGTCACAGGCCCGACTAGCGCACAAGAGACCCAGTACTTC

j_gene: TRBJ1-6
d_gene: TRBD1
v_gene: TRBV20-1
abundance: -
CDR3aa: CSASPGQGANSPLHF
CDR3nt: TGCAGTGCTTCCCCGGGACAGGGGGCTAATTCACCCCTCCACTTT

j_gene: TRBJ2-7
d_gene: TRBD2
v_gene: TRBV3-1
abundance: -
CDR3aa: CASSQTSGTYEQYF
CDR3nt: TGTGCCAGCAGCCAGACTAGCGGAACCTACGAGCAGTACTTC

j_gene: TRBJ2-3
d_gene: TRBD2
v_gene: TRBV7-9
abundance: few
CDR3aa: CASSFPGLGTDTQYF
CDR3nt: TGTGCCAGCAGCTTCCCGGGACTAGGCACAGATACGCAGTATTTT

j_gene: TRBJ1-2
d_gene: -
v_gene: TRBV19
abundance: few
CDR3aa: CAVSTAPYGYTF
CDR3nt: TGTGCCGTCTCAACAGCGCCCTATGGCTACACCTTC

j_gene: TRBJ1-1
d_gene: TRBD1
v_gene: TRBV7-2
abundance: many
CDR3aa: CASSHNRGTEAFF
CDR3nt: TGTGCCAGCAGCCACAACAGGGGGACTGAAGCTTTCTTT

j_gene: TRBJ2-3
d_gene: -
v_gene: TRBV20-1
abundance: few
CDR3aa: CSARDTGTQTDTQYF
CDR3nt: TGCAGTGCTAGAGATACCGGGACCCAGACAGATACGCAGTATTTT

j_gene: TRBJ2-1
d_gene: TRBD1
v_gene: TRBV28
abundance: -
CDR3aa: CASSQRQGWGTQGQFF
CDR3nt: TGTGCCAGCAGTCAAAGACAGGGATGGGGGACACAGGGGCAGTTCTTC

j_gene: TRBJ2-1
d_gene: TRBD2
v_gene: TRBV5-1
abundance: -
CDR3aa: CASTPVWTSGRAQYNEQFF
CDR3nt: TGCGCCAGCACTCCCGTTTGGACTAGCGGGAGGGCTCAGTACAATGAGCAGTTCTTC

j_gene: TRBJ2-3
d_gene: -
v_gene: TRBV7-9
abundance: -
CDR3aa: CASRPRETDTQYF
CDR3nt: TGTGCCAGCAGGCCCAGGGAAACAGATACGCAGTATTTT

j_gene: TRBJ1-1
d_gene: -
v_gene: TRBV12-3/TRBV12-4
abundance: few
CDR3aa: CASSLQVNTEAFF
CDR3nt: TGTGCCAGCAGTTTACAGGTTAACACTGAAGCTTTCTTT

j_gene: TRBJ2-4
d_gene: TRBD2
v_gene: TRBV4-2
abundance: few
CDR3aa: CASSQGLAGQAKNIQYF
CDR3nt: TGTGCCAGCAGCCAGGGACTAGCGGGACAGGCCAAAAACATTCAGTACTTC

j_gene: TRBJ2-7
d_gene: TRBD2
v_gene: TRBV4-1
abundance: -
CDR3aa: CASSQEISGAFYEQYF
CDR3nt: TGCGCCAGCAGCCAAGAGATTAGCGGGGCGTTCTACGAGCAGTACTTC

j_gene: TRBJ1-5
d_gene: -
v_gene: TRBV20-1
abundance: many
CDR3aa: CSASRSNQPQHF
CDR3nt: TGCAGTGCTAGCCGTAGCAATCAGCCCCAGCATTTT

j_gene: TRBJ2-2
d_gene: TRBD2
v_gene: TRBV29-1
abundance: few
CDR3aa: CSVLAGEITGELFF
CDR3nt: TGCAGCGTTTTAGCGGGAGAAATCACCGGGGAGCTGTTTTTT

j_gene: TRBJ2-1
d_gene: TRBD2
v_gene: TRBV9
abundance: -
CDR3aa: CASSVVAGAYNEQFF
CDR3nt: TGTGCCAGCAGCGTAGTAGCGGGGGCTTACAATGAGCAGTTCTTC

j_gene: TRBJ1-6
d_gene: -
v_gene: TRBV20-1
abundance: few
CDR3aa: CSARRTGWLGSLHF
CDR3nt: TGCAGTGCTAGACGCACAGGGTGGTTGGGGTCCCTCCACTTT

j_gene: TRBJ2-1
d_gene: -
v_gene: TRBV20-1
abundance: -
CDR3aa: CSALSPQRGAHNEQFF
CDR3nt: TGCAGTGCCCTCTCTCCGCAGAGGGGGGCCCACAATGAGCAGTTCTTC

j_gene: TRBJ2-2
d_gene: TRBD2
v_gene: TRBV9
abundance: -
CDR3aa: CASSERTSGTGELFF
CDR3nt: TGTGCCAGCAGCGAGAGGACTAGCGGAACCGGGGAGCTGTTTTTT

j_gene: TRBJ2-7
d_gene: TRBD1
v_gene: TRBV13
abundance: -
CDR3aa: CASSLSGTGWDEQYF
CDR3nt: TGTGCCAGCAGCTTATCAGGGACAGGGTGGGACGAGCAGTACTTC

j_gene: TRBJ2-5
d_gene: -
v_gene: TRBV20-1
abundance: few
CDR3aa: CSARVVEAGKETQYF
CDR3nt: TGCAGTGCTAGAGTTGTCGAGGCGGGGAAAGAGACCCAGTACTTC

j_gene: TRBJ1-5
d_gene: -
v_gene: TRBV3-1
abundance: -
CDR3aa: CASSQGAGTGYSNQPQHF
CDR3nt: TGTGCCAGCAGCCAAGGAGCGGGTACCGGCTATAGCAATCAGCCCCAGCATTTT

j_gene: TRBJ2-1
d_gene: TRBD1
v_gene: TRBV6-1
abundance: few
CDR3aa: CASSPRDRGQFF
CDR3nt: TGTGCCAGCAGTCCCCGGGACAGGGGGCAGTTCTTC

j_gene: TRBJ1-2
d_gene: -
v_gene: TRBV21-1
abundance: -
CDR3aa: CASSKKRQESYGYTF
CDR3nt: TGTGCCAGCAGCAAGAAGCGACAGGAGTCCTATGGCTACACCTTC

j_gene: TRBJ2-5
d_gene: TRBD2
v_gene: TRBV28
abundance: -
CDR3aa: CASSSGLAGERLETQYF
CDR3nt: TGTGCCAGCAGTTCGGGACTAGCGGGGGAACGATTGGAGACCCAGTACTTC

j_gene: TRBJ1-1
d_gene: -
v_gene: TRBV28
abundance: few
CDR3aa: CASIHPTNSEAFF
CDR3nt: TGTGCCAGCATTCACCCAACCAACTCTGAAGCTTTCTTT

j_gene: TRBJ2-7
d_gene: TRBD1
v_gene: TRBV5-1
abundance: -
CDR3aa: CASSSPGQGYNERYF
CDR3nt: TGCGCCAGCAGCTCACCGGGACAGGGGTACAACGAGCGGTACTTC

j_gene: TRBJ1-6
d_gene: TRBD1
v_gene: TRBV5-5
abundance: few
CDR3aa: CASARQGDSPLHF
CDR3nt: TGTGCCAGCGCCCGACAGGGTGATTCACCCCTCCACTTT

j_gene: TRBJ2-4
d_gene: -
v_gene: TRBV7-2
abundance: -
CDR3aa: CASSLPGAPKNIQYF
CDR3nt: TGTGCCAGCAGCTTACCGGGGGCCCCCAAAAACATTCAGTACTTC

j_gene: TRBJ1-1
d_gene: -
v_gene: TRBV10-2
abundance: -
CDR3aa: CASSWGRDTEAFF
CDR3nt: TGCGCCAGCAGCTGGGGGAGGGACACTGAAGCTTTCTTT

j_gene: TRBJ1-1
d_gene: -
v_gene: TRBV4-3
abundance: few
CDR3aa: CASSHPDHNTEAFF
CDR3nt: TGCGCCAGCAGCCACCCAGACCACAACACTGAAGCTTTCTTT

j_gene: TRBJ1-1
d_gene: -
v_gene: TRBV18
abundance: few
CDR3aa: CASSPGWQSLNTEAFF
CDR3nt: TGTGCCAGCTCACCAGGTTGGCAGAGTCTGAACACTGAAGCTTTCTTT

j_gene: TRBJ2-7
d_gene: -
v_gene: TRBV12-3/TRBV12-4
abundance: -
CDR3aa: CASSLLSGASYEQYF
CDR3nt: TGTGCCAGCAGTTTATTGTCGGGAGCATCCTACGAGCAGTACTTC

j_gene: TRBJ1-5
d_gene: TRBD1
v_gene: TRBV20-1
abundance: few
CDR3aa: CSARKTGERDQPQHF
CDR3nt: TGCAGTGCTAGGAAGACAGGGGAGAGGGATCAGCCCCAGCATTTT

j_gene: TRBJ2-1
d_gene: TRBD2
v_gene: TRBV6-6
abundance: few
CDR3aa: CASGVAGLYNEQFF
CDR3nt: TGTGCCAGCGGCGTAGCGGGATTATACAATGAGCAGTTCTTC

j_gene: TRBJ1-5
d_gene: TRBD1
v_gene: TRBV6-2/TRBV6-3
abundance: -
CDR3aa: CASSDGTGGRFQPQHF
CDR3nt: TGTGCCAGCAGCGACGGCACAGGGGGAAGGTTTCAGCCCCAGCATTTT

j_gene: TRBJ2-3
d_gene: TRBD1
v_gene: TRBV7-9
abundance: -
CDR3aa: CAIPRGTGRTSTDTQYF
CDR3nt: TGTGCCATACCGCGAGGGACAGGGCGGACTAGCACAGATACGCAGTATTTT

j_gene: TRBJ1-2
d_gene: -
v_gene: TRBV12-5
abundance: -
CDR3aa: CASGPKEGVNYGYTF
CDR3nt: TGTGCTAGTGGTCCCAAGGAGGGAGTTAACTATGGCTACACCTTC

j_gene: TRBJ2-7
d_gene: -
v_gene: TRBV6-6
abundance: few
CDR3aa: CASSSTGLYYEQYF
CDR3nt: TGTGCCAGCAGTTCTACGGGGTTATACTACGAGCAGTACTTC

j_gene: TRBJ2-2
d_gene: -
v_gene: TRBV6-5
abundance: -
CDR3aa: CASTRRAANTGELFF
CDR3nt: TGTGCCAGCACACGGCGGGCCGCGAACACCGGGGAGCTGTTTTTT

j_gene: TRBJ2-1
d_gene: TRBD2
v_gene: TRBV7-9
abundance: many
CDR3aa: CASSSTSGLRYNEQFF
CDR3nt: TGTGCCAGCAGCTCAACTAGCGGACTCCGGTACAATGAGCAGTTCTTC

j_gene: TRBJ2-2
d_gene: -
v_gene: TRBV28
abundance: few
CDR3aa: CASITGFTTGELFF
CDR3nt: TGTGCCAGTATTACTGGATTTACCACCGGGGAGCTGTTTTTT

j_gene: TRBJ1-3
d_gene: TRBD1
v_gene: TRBV11-2
abundance: -
CDR3aa: CASSLEPRGPGNTIYF
CDR3nt: TGTGCCAGCAGCTTAGAACCCAGGGGGCCTGGAAACACCATATATTTT

j_gene: TRBJ2-1
d_gene: TRBD2
v_gene: TRBV4-3
abundance: -
CDR3aa: CASSQETSDPYNEQFF
CDR3nt: TGCGCCAGCAGCCAGGAGACTAGCGACCCCTACAATGAGCAGTTCTTC

j_gene: TRBJ2-4
d_gene: -
v_gene: TRBV20-1
abundance: few
CDR3aa: CSANAFLAKNIQYF
CDR3nt: TGCAGTGCTAACGCGTTTCTAGCCAAAAACATTCAGTACTTC

j_gene: TRBJ2-7
d_gene: -
v_gene: TRBV5-5
abundance: few
CDR3aa: CASSGPSYEQYF
CDR3nt: TGTGCCAGCAGCGGGCCTTCCTACGAGCAGTACTTC

j_gene: TRBJ1-1
d_gene: -
v_gene: TRBV15
abundance: -
CDR3aa: CATSRDRIGGDTEAFF
CDR3nt: TGTGCCACCAGCAGAGATCGAATCGGGGGCGACACTGAAGCTTTCTTT

j_gene: TRBJ2-5
d_gene: -
v_gene: TRBV18
abundance: -
CDR3aa: CASSPPGEVKETKYF
CDR3nt: TGTGCCAGCTCACCACCGGGGGAGGTAAAAGAGACCAAGTACTTC

j_gene: TRBJ2-5
d_gene: TRBD1
v_gene: TRBV12-3/TRBV12-4
abundance: -
CDR3aa: CASSTRDRPYQETQYF
CDR3nt: TGTGCCAGCAGTACTCGGGACAGGCCGTACCAAGAGACCCAGTACTTC

j_gene: TRBJ1-1
d_gene: -
v_gene: TRBV3-1
abundance: few
CDR3aa: CASSQEGGFTEAFF
CDR3nt: TGTGCCAGCAGCCAAGAAGGCGGATTCACTGAAGCTTTCTTT